This T cell receptor beta chain was sequenced in a study of blood T cell repertoires in COVID-19. The germline V gene encodes CDR1 MNHEY and CDR2 SVGAGI. With V trimmed by 6 bases and J by 8 bases, 8 bases remained unmatched. The CDR3 extends over 14 amino acids. Method: immunoSEQ multiplex PCR; TCRdb's copy keeps in-frame clones and lacks some. Of 250,000 to 350,000 clones detected, 86% appear once; the ten largest clones hold about 1.6%. The rearrangement joins TRBV6-5 to TRBJ1-4; TRBD1 matches at 8 bases. The sequence derives from a woman aged 45-59 years with acute or convalescent COVID-19. Sequencing was carried out using peripheral blood. Written as DNA, the CDR3 is TGTGCCAGCAGCAGGCAGGGGGCCGGGGAAAAACTGTTTTTT. The encoded protein is CASSRQGAGEKLFF.